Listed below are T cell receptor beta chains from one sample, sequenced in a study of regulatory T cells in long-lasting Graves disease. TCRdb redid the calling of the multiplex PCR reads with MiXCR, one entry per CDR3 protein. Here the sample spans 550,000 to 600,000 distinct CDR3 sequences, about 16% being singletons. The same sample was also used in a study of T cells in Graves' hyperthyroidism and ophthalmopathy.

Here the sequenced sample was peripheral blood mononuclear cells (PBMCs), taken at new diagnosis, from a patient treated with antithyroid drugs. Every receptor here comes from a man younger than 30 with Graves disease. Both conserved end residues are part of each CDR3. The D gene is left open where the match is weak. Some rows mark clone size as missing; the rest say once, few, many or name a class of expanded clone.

cdr3_nt: TGTGCCACCGGGTCGCAGGCGGGAGGCTACACCTTC
cdr3_aa: CATGSQAGGYTF
j_call: TRBJ1-2
d_call: .
v_call: TRBV10-3
clone_size: many

cdr3_nt: TGTGCCAGCAGAGACAGGGGGGTAACTGAAGCTTTCTTT
cdr3_aa: CASRDRGVTEAFF
j_call: TRBJ1-1
d_call: TRBD1
v_call: TRBV6-1
clone_size: .

cdr3_nt: TGCGCCAGCAGCCAAGCGGGCGGGCCCCAGCATTTT
cdr3_aa: CASSQAGGPQHF
j_call: TRBJ1-5
d_call: .
v_call: TRBV4-1
clone_size: .

cdr3_nt: TGCAGTGCTGAGGACAGGGGATTCGGCAATCAGCCCCAGCATTTT
cdr3_aa: CSAEDRGFGNQPQHF
j_call: TRBJ1-5
d_call: TRBD1
v_call: TRBV20-1
clone_size: few

cdr3_nt: TGTGCCAGCAGCTGGGACAGGGGATCCGGAAAACTGTTTTTT
cdr3_aa: CASSWDRGSGKLFF
j_call: TRBJ1-4
d_call: TRBD1
v_call: TRBV11-2
clone_size: .

cdr3_nt: TGTGCCAGCAGAGCGGGACTTTTGGACATTCAGTACTTC
cdr3_aa: CASRAGLLDIQYF
j_call: TRBJ2-4
d_call: TRBD2
v_call: TRBV12-3/TRBV12-4
clone_size: many

cdr3_nt: TGTGCCAGCAGTTTAGATCACCCCGCGACAGGGTTGAACACTGAAGCTTTCTTT
cdr3_aa: CASSLDHPATGLNTEAFF
j_call: TRBJ1-1
d_call: TRBD1
v_call: TRBV12-3/TRBV12-4
clone_size: many

cdr3_nt: TGTGCCAGCAGCTCGGCCTCTCAGCCCCAGCATTTT
cdr3_aa: CASSSASQPQHF
j_call: TRBJ1-5
d_call: .
v_call: TRBV12-3/TRBV12-4
clone_size: many

cdr3_nt: TGTGCCAGTAGTATGGCCTGGGGCGGCCCCGCGAACACCGGGGAGCTGTTTTTT
cdr3_aa: CASSMAWGGPANTGELFF
j_call: TRBJ2-2
d_call: .
v_call: TRBV19
clone_size: .

cdr3_nt: TGCAGCGTTGATGCAGGGGGTTATGGCTACACCTTC
cdr3_aa: CSVDAGGYGYTF
j_call: TRBJ1-2
d_call: TRBD1
v_call: TRBV29-1
clone_size: few

cdr3_nt: TGTGCCAGCAGCTACGTTTCCACTGAAGCTTTCTTT
cdr3_aa: CASSYVSTEAFF
j_call: TRBJ1-1
d_call: .
v_call: TRBV28
clone_size: many

cdr3_nt: TGTGCCAGCAGTAACCCCGAGACTAGCGGGAGGGCTCGTGAGCAGTTCTTC
cdr3_aa: CASSNPETSGRAREQFF
j_call: TRBJ2-1
d_call: TRBD2
v_call: TRBV12-3/TRBV12-4
clone_size: many

cdr3_nt: TGCGCCAGCAGCCAAGATACCAGGGACTCTTGGAATGAGCAGTTCTTC
cdr3_aa: CASSQDTRDSWNEQFF
j_call: TRBJ2-1
d_call: .
v_call: TRBV4-1
clone_size: .

cdr3_nt: TGTGCCTGGAGTCTGGGGGTTTCCACCGGGGAGCTGTTTTTT
cdr3_aa: CAWSLGVSTGELFF
j_call: TRBJ2-2
d_call: .
v_call: TRBV30
clone_size: many

cdr3_nt: TGCGTCAGCAGCTTGGCGCGGGGACTAGCGGGAGCGGAGCAGTTCTTC
cdr3_aa: CVSSLARGLAGAEQFF
j_call: TRBJ2-1
d_call: TRBD2
v_call: TRBV5-1
clone_size: few

cdr3_nt: TGTGCCAGCAGCCAAGAAGTCCGGGATACGCAGTATTTT
cdr3_aa: CASSQEVRDTQYF
j_call: TRBJ2-3
d_call: .
v_call: TRBV4-2
clone_size: .

cdr3_nt: TGTGCCAGCAGGCAGGGGTCTAGCCCGCCACCAGCTCAGTTCTTC
cdr3_aa: CASRQGSSPPPAQFF
j_call: TRBJ2-1
d_call: .
v_call: TRBV3-1
clone_size: .

cdr3_nt: TGTGCCAGCAGACCGACTAGCGGGGGACACAATGAGCAGTTCTTC
cdr3_aa: CASRPTSGGHNEQFF
j_call: TRBJ2-1
d_call: TRBD2
v_call: TRBV27
clone_size: .

cdr3_nt: TGTGCCAGCAGTTTACTAGACAGGGACTACAATGAGCAGTTCTTC
cdr3_aa: CASSLLDRDYNEQFF
j_call: TRBJ2-1
d_call: TRBD1
v_call: TRBV28
clone_size: many

cdr3_nt: TGTGCCAGCTCACCACCGACAGATTTCTATGGCTACACCTTC
cdr3_aa: CASSPPTDFYGYTF
j_call: TRBJ1-2
d_call: .
v_call: TRBV18
clone_size: .

cdr3_nt: TGCGCCAGCAACGACCAGGGGGCCATGAACACCGGGGAGCTGTTTTTT
cdr3_aa: CASNDQGAMNTGELFF
j_call: TRBJ2-2
d_call: TRBD1
v_call: TRBV5-1
clone_size: .

cdr3_nt: TGCAGTGCTAGACTGGACAGAGGTACCCACAATGAGCAGTTCTTC
cdr3_aa: CSARLDRGTHNEQFF
j_call: TRBJ2-1
d_call: .
v_call: TRBV20-1
clone_size: .

cdr3_nt: TGCGCCAGCAGCTTGGCTCTGGGAGGGGCTTACAATGAGCAGTTCTTC
cdr3_aa: CASSLALGGAYNEQFF
j_call: TRBJ2-1
d_call: TRBD2
v_call: TRBV5-1
clone_size: .

cdr3_nt: TGTGCCTGGGATACAGGGTTAGGCTACACCTTC
cdr3_aa: CAWDTGLGYTF
j_call: TRBJ1-2
d_call: .
v_call: TRBV30
clone_size: many

cdr3_nt: TGTGCCAGCAGCTTAGGTGTGGGGAGCTCCTACAATGAGCAGTTCTTC
cdr3_aa: CASSLGVGSSYNEQFF
j_call: TRBJ2-1
d_call: .
v_call: TRBV7-9
clone_size: many

cdr3_nt: TGTGCCAGCAGACCTCAGGGAGCTCAGCCCCAGCATTTT
cdr3_aa: CASRPQGAQPQHF
j_call: TRBJ1-5
d_call: .
v_call: TRBV28
clone_size: many

cdr3_nt: TGTGCCAGCAGGCCCCCCCTTCGCTCCTACGAGCAGTACTTC
cdr3_aa: CASRPPLRSYEQYF
j_call: TRBJ2-7
d_call: .
v_call: TRBV6-7
clone_size: .

cdr3_nt: TGTGCCAGCAGTTGGACTTCCCTAGAGCAGTACTTC
cdr3_aa: CASSWTSLEQYF
j_call: TRBJ2-7
d_call: .
v_call: TRBV11-1
clone_size: many

cdr3_nt: TGTGCCAGCACCCCTTCCGGGACTAGCGTCCCAACCTACGAGCAGTACTTC
cdr3_aa: CASTPSGTSVPTYEQYF
j_call: TRBJ2-7
d_call: TRBD2
v_call: TRBV28
clone_size: many

cdr3_nt: TGTGCCAGCAGTTCAACGGCCCGGGCTACCTATGGCTACACCTTC
cdr3_aa: CASSSTARATYGYTF
j_call: TRBJ1-2
d_call: .
v_call: TRBV28
clone_size: many

cdr3_nt: TGTGCCTGGAGTGTAAAGGCGGGCCAGGGGGCTTCAGGGCAGTACTTC
cdr3_aa: CAWSVKAGQGASGQYF
j_call: TRBJ2-7
d_call: TRBD1
v_call: TRBV30
clone_size: many

cdr3_nt: TGTGCCAGCAGCCCTACTAGCGCTTACTACGAGCAGTACTTC
cdr3_aa: CASSPTSAYYEQYF
j_call: TRBJ2-7
d_call: TRBD2
v_call: TRBV9
clone_size: .

cdr3_nt: TGTGCCAGCAACGATAACCGCCCCCGGGACAGGTCCTACGAGCAGTACTTC
cdr3_aa: CASNDNRPRDRSYEQYF
j_call: TRBJ2-7
d_call: TRBD1
v_call: TRBV6-2/TRBV6-3
clone_size: few

cdr3_nt: TGTGCCAGCAGTGTGCGTCCGACTGAAGCTTTCTTT
cdr3_aa: CASSVRPTEAFF
j_call: TRBJ1-1
d_call: .
v_call: TRBV28
clone_size: many

cdr3_nt: TGCGCCAGCAGGGTAGCGATAGCTAGCGGGAAGTCGGACACCGGGGAGCTGTTTTTT
cdr3_aa: CASRVAIASGKSDTGELFF
j_call: TRBJ2-2
d_call: TRBD2
v_call: TRBV5-1
clone_size: many

cdr3_nt: TGTGCCAGCAGCTCCCTCTTCGGGCTCACCCGCCTCGAGCAGTACTTC
cdr3_aa: CASSSLFGLTRLEQYF
j_call: TRBJ2-7
d_call: .
v_call: TRBV11-2
clone_size: many

cdr3_nt: TGTGCCAGCAGCCCTATGGGGCTAGGGGAGACCCAGTACTTC
cdr3_aa: CASSPMGLGETQYF
j_call: TRBJ2-5
d_call: .
v_call: TRBV7-3
clone_size: many

cdr3_nt: TGTGCCAGCAGCCCGACCTACGCCACCTACAATGAGCAGTTCTTC
cdr3_aa: CASSPTYATYNEQFF
j_call: TRBJ2-1
d_call: .
v_call: TRBV7-3
clone_size: few

cdr3_nt: TGCGCCAGCAGGCCGGAGCGGGACACAGATACGCAGTATTTT
cdr3_aa: CASRPERDTDTQYF
j_call: TRBJ2-3
d_call: TRBD2
v_call: TRBV5-1
clone_size: few

cdr3_nt: TGTGCCAGCAGCGCACCCGGGTACAGGAATGAAAAACTGTTTTTT
cdr3_aa: CASSAPGYRNEKLFF
j_call: TRBJ1-4
d_call: .
v_call: TRBV7-9
clone_size: .

cdr3_nt: TGTGCCAGCAGCGATTGGCAGGGGGAAATAGAGACCCAGTACTTC
cdr3_aa: CASSDWQGEIETQYF
j_call: TRBJ2-5
d_call: TRBD1
v_call: TRBV28
clone_size: many

cdr3_nt: TGTGCCTGTTCAGGGCCGCGGGGGGCCAACGTCCTGACTTTC
cdr3_aa: CACSGPRGANVLTF
j_call: TRBJ2-6
d_call: .
v_call: TRBV30
clone_size: many

cdr3_nt: TGTGCCAGCGGGACAGGTCATGGCTACACCTTC
cdr3_aa: CASGTGHGYTF
j_call: TRBJ1-2
d_call: TRBD1
v_call: TRBV12-3/TRBV12-4
clone_size: many